This T cell receptor beta chain was identified in a study of PD-L1 blockade in urothelial cancer. As for the study in general: Median T cell yield per blood sample was about 140,000 cells. The study's findings and limits: Durable-benefit patients had greater expansion of tumor-associated blood clones at 3 weeks.

The table came from immunoSEQ multiplex PCR; TCRdb's copy has only in-frame clones and leaves some out. The sample contains under 40,000 clones, around 86% of which appear only once. As concerns this clone: The antigen remains undetermined.

The CDR3 totals 15 residues. J lost 4 bases, V lost 9 bases, and 11 bases had no gene match. Germline CDR1 and CDR2: LNHDA and SQIVND (reference sequence). The clonotype was recovered from a man between 50 and 59 years old with urothelial cancer. The specimen comprised PBMCs, sampled around atezolizumab (anti-PD-L1) treatment. V is TRBV19 and J is TRBJ1-2; 10 positions match TRBD1. CDR3 sequence: CARIIRGQGPYGYTF. The CDR3, as DNA: TGTGCCAGAATAATAAGGGGACAGGGGCCCTATGGCTACACCTTC.